A single TCR beta chain is shown here with its context. The antigen this receptor binds is unknown. The junction does not match germline at one end; this may be a read error. From the cysteine up to the phenylalanine, the CDR3 has a length of 16 residues. Left in the record is the CDR3 DNA by itself, 48 bases read in frame from the first base. The germline V gene (reference sequence) yields LGHDT for CDR1 and YNNKEL for CDR2. Memory CD4+ T cells were isolated as CD4+CD45RO+CD25- cells. Tregs, naive and memory CD4+ T cells from tumor, blood and ipsilateral draining lymph nodes of about 5 breast cancer patients underwent full-length TCR alpha and beta sequencing. Ficoll density gradient centrifugation was used to isolate mononuclear cells from either lymph nodes or roughly 50 ml of peripheral blood. FACS confirmed that the sorted cell populations were more than 90% pure. The data originate from a study (dated by TCRdb to the mid-2010s). In the study overall: Whether tumor-infiltrating Tregs in breast cancer are recruited from blood Tregs or converted in situ from other CD4+ T cell subsets was tested.

Study-wide conclusions, independent of this receptor: The TCR alpha and beta sequences of tumor-infiltrating Tregs showed the greatest overlap with tumor naive CD4+ T cells, followed by blood naive CD4+ T cells. The TCR gene usage of tumor memory CD4+ T cells clustered together with blood and lymph node memory CD4+ cells and with lymph node naive CD4+ cells. The validation in the larger cohort was limited to a single TCR beta V-J rearrangement instead of whole repertoires.

Full-length TCR variable regions were amplified by 5' RACE PCR using constant-region reverse primers, and then by semi-nested PCR using Nested Universal Primer A. The ReliaPrep RNA Cell Miniprep System was used to extract total RNA, which was then reverse transcribed into 5'RACE-ready cDNA with the SMARTer RACE 5'/3' Kit. Full-length TCR alpha and beta libraries were barcoded with multiplex adaptors and sequenced on an Illumina MiSeq. The authors processed their data as follows. For each of nine subset-tissue groups, sequencing data from the five patients were combined, and the groups were compared by unsupervised clustering of TCR gene usage. The Morisita-Horn index was used to calculate repertoire similarity, with shared sequences weighted by how much each contributed to each repertoire. TCRdb reran the public reads through fastp at Q25 and MiXCR, keeping productive beta chains. Rows with a matching CDR3 protein are joined into one entry that keeps the most common DNA and genes. The V and J calls follow TCRdb's processing rather than the paper's. This sample lists around 7,000 distinct CDR3 sequences; around 42% were detected once. The top ten clones comprise about 4.5% of the sample.

The chain was built from TRBV3-1 and TRBJ1-2, with a tentative D gene TRBD1 over 6 matching bases. The sequence was collected from a female donor with breast cancer. The sequencing sample was made of memory CD4+ T cells sorted from blood. The sample's cell subset or site label, decoded: memory CD4+ T cells, CD4+CD45RO+CD25-. The CDR3 corresponds to CASSQYEAGDTYGYAF. The DNA sequence follows: TGTGCCAGCAGCCAATACGAAGCGGGGGACACCTATGGCTACGCCTTC.